Below are 28 T cell receptor beta chains sequenced from a single sample in a study of T cells after posttransplantation cyclophosphamide. Produced via immunoSEQ multiplex PCR; TCRdb's table is partial and in-frame only. Sampling found some 38,000 clones, none seen once. Sequencing was done on a sample of PBMCs. The origin of the receptors is a man in his fifties in good health, CMV-negative, and a related stem cell transplant donor.

This clone was seen a handful of times. Germline is not matched at one junction end, which may reflect a read error. The chain carries TRBV5-1 and TRBJ2-1; D is perhaps TRBD2 (5 bases). The CDR3 is made up of 12 amino acids. Per the germline V gene, CDR1 is SGHRS and CDR2 is YFSETQ. This chain's CDR3 is CASSFGGNGQFF. As DNA, the CDR3 is TGCGCCAGCAGCTTCGGAGGAAATGGGCAGTTCTTC.

This clone was recorded many times. The gene calls are TRBV5-4 and TRBJ2-2; tentative D call: TRBD2 (6 bases). Trimming cost V 3 bases and J 6 bases, with 9 bases left between them. Per the germline V gene, CDR1 is SGHNT and CDR2 is YYREEE (reference sequence). This CDR3 has 13 amino acids. The CDR3 coding sequence is TGTGCCAGCAGCTATCGACTAGCCGGGGAGCTGTTTTTT. Protein: CASSYRLAGELFF.

At least ten counts were recorded for this clone. The chain couples TRBV7-3 to TRBJ1-1; 9 bases align to TRBD1. Germline CDR1 SGHTA, CDR2 FQGTGA. J gave up 1 base and V 4 bases, and 1 base lay outside the gene matches. The CDR3 spans 14 residues. CDR3 sequence: CASSSGQGNTEAFF. The CDR3 nucleotides are TGTGCCAGCAGCTCGGGACAGGGGAACACTGAAGCTTTCTTT. Full variable domain (outside the CDR3, taken from reference TRBV7-3 and TRBJ1-1): GAGVSQTPSNKVTEKGKYVELRCDPISGHTALYWYRQSLGQGPEFLIYFQGTGAADDSGLPNDRFFAVRPEGSVSTLKIQRTERGDSAVYLCASSSGQGNTEAFFGQGTRLTVV.

This clone was observed many times. V and J are TRBV5-1 and TRBJ1-2; TRBD1 matches at 10 bases. Germline lookup yields CDR1 SGHRS and CDR2 YFSETQ. Unmatched junction bases numbered 3, after V lost 3 bases and J lost 7 bases. There are 13 residues in the CDR3. CDR3 region: CASSSTGGGGYTF. For the CDR3, the DNA is TGCGCCAGCAGCTCGACAGGGGGCGGTGGCTACACCTTC.

This clone was seen ten or more times. The chain employs TRBV7-9 and TRBJ1-2, with D uncertain. This CDR3 spans 14 amino acids. Germline CDR1 SEHNR, CDR2 FQNEAQ (reference sequence). The V end was cut by 1 base, the J end by 3 bases, with 9 bases between. The CDR3 DNA follows: TGTGCCAGCAGCTTAGATGGGAGCGACTATGGCTACACCTTC. It specifies CASSLDGSDYGYTF.

This chain links TRBV7-3 with TRBJ2-5; possibly TRBD1 for D (5 bases). Between the trimmed V and J ends, which lost 2 bases and 2 bases, there was a span of 6 bases. The CDR3 consists of 13 residues. Looked up from germline, CDR1 is SGHTA and CDR2 is FQGTGA. CDR3 in amino acids: CASSLQGQETQYF. The CDR3 nucleotides read TGTGCCAGCAGCTTACAGGGACAAGAGACCCAGTACTTC.

This clone was seen ten or more times. The chain carries TRBV18 and TRBJ2-7; 7 nucleotides agree with TRBD1. Germline V gene lookup returns CDR1 KGHSH and CDR2 LQKENI. V was clipped by 3 bases and J by 3 bases; unmatched bases: 2. CDR3 size: 13 residues. This CDR3 is CASSPGQNYEQYF. CDR3 DNA: TGTGCCAGCTCACCGGGACAGAACTACGAGCAGTACTTC.

This clone appeared many times. V is TRBV9 and J is TRBJ2-5; tentatively, D is TRBD2 (5 bases). Looked up from germline, CDR1 is SGDLS and CDR2 is YYNGEE. CDR3 length: 15 residues. Trimming stripped 0 bases from V and 4 bases from J, with 13 bases between. The CDR3 sequence: CASSVGFLEGETQYF. CDR3 DNA: TGTGCCAGCAGCGTAGGGTTTCTCGAGGGAGAGACCCAGTACTTC.

The chain uses TRBV9 and TRBJ1-6; the D gene is possibly TRBD1 (5 bases). V was shortened by 0 bases and J by 14 bases, with 18 bases between the two germline ends. The CDR3 has 15 amino acids. Germline assignment: CDR1 SGDLS and CDR2 YYNGEE. The CDR3 sequence: CASSVDSSGHTALHF. DNA of the CDR3: TGTGCCAGCAGCGTAGATAGCTCAGGACATACAGCCCTCCACTTT.

At least ten counts were recorded for this clone. V gene TRBV18 combines with J gene TRBJ2-2; 8 positions agree with TRBD1. This CDR3 comprises 16 residues. J was trimmed by 3 bases and V by 4 bases; bases with no gene match: 7. Germline CDR1 is KGHSH and CDR2 is LQKENI. The CDR3 sequence: CASSLLGQGYTGELFF. For the CDR3, the DNA is TGTGCCAGCTCACTACTCGGACAGGGCTACACCGGGGAGCTGTTTTTT.

This clone was seen ten or more times. V and J are TRBV11-2 and TRBJ2-2, with D tentatively TRBD1 (6 bases). This CDR3 has 15 residues. In germline, CDR1 is SGHAT, CDR2 FQNNGV. V was pared by 6 bases and J by 0 bases, with 11 bases between. The CDR3 sequence is CASSSRQANTGELFF. The CDR3 bases are TGTGCCAGCAGTAGCCGACAGGCGAACACCGGGGAGCTGTTTTTT. The variable domain in full, with the rest retrieved from reference TRBV11-2 and TRBJ2-2, is EAGVAQSPRYKIIEKRQSVAFWCNPISGHATLYWYQQILGQGPKLLIQFQNNGVVDDSQLPKDRFSAERLKGVDSTLKIQPAKLEDSAVYLCASSSRQANTGELFFGEGSRLTVL.

This chain links TRBV27 with TRBJ2-1, with 10 nucleotides matching TRBD2. The ends lost 5 bases at V and 0 bases at J; junction bases unmatched: 10. The CDR3 is made up of 18 amino acids. CDR1 MNHEY and CDR2 SMNVEV come from the germline V gene (reference sequence). The CDR3: CASSPGTSVYSSYNEQFF. CDR3 bases: TGTGCCAGCAGTCCCGGGACTAGCGTTTACAGCTCCTACAATGAGCAGTTCTTC.

This clone was found many times. The chain couples TRBV9 to TRBJ1-1, with D perhaps TRBD1 (5 bases). Germline lookup yields CDR1 SGDLS and CDR2 YYNGEE. Trimming took 3 bases from V and 0 from J, leaving 9 bases between them. CDR3 size: 14 residues. This chain's CDR3 is CASSAGGMNTEAFF. The CDR3 DNA reads as TGTGCCAGCAGCGCCGGGGGGATGAACACTGAAGCTTTCTTT.

V and J are TRBV9 and TRBJ2-6; D gene unclear. V was pared by 0 bases and J by 0 bases, with 4 bases between. This CDR3 is 15 amino acids long. CDR1 SGDLS and CDR2 YYNGEE come from the germline V gene. Here the CDR3 DNA reads TGTGCCAGCAGCGTAGTTAGCTCTGGGGCCAACGTCCTGACTTTC. Translation gives CASSVVSSGANVLTF.

This clone came up many times. The chain joins TRBV11-1 to TRBJ2-5, with D unclear. In germline, CDR1 is SGHAT, CDR2 FQDESV (reference sequence). V dropped 0 bases and J dropped 2 bases, with 7 bases sitting between them. The CDR3 contains 14 residues. Here the CDR3 reads CASSLAWQQETQYF. In nucleotides, the CDR3 is TGTGCCAGCAGCTTAGCCTGGCAGCAAGAGACCCAGTACTTC.

The CDR3 loop is CASTGGGREQYF. The CDR3 DNA is TGTGCCAGCACGGGAGGGGGAAGGGAGCAGTACTTC. The gene calls are TRBV27 and TRBJ2-5; 8 bases fit TRBD2. Germline V gene lookup returns CDR1 MNHEY and CDR2 SMNVEV (reference sequence). The CDR3 is made up of 12 amino acids. Trimming took 7 bases from V and 11 from J; bases not matched to a gene: 9.

There are a few counts of this clone. The chain joins TRBV5-1 to TRBJ1-2; 7 bases agree with TRBD1. Germline V gene sequence: CDR1 SGHRS, CDR2 YFSETQ. This CDR3 contains 16 residues. V lost 1 base, J lost 5 bases, and 11 bases stayed unmatched. CDR3 residues: CASSLLGSQGTYGYTF. CDR3 nucleotides: TGCGCCAGCAGCTTGTTGGGCTCACAGGGGACATATGGCTACACCTTC.

The V call is TRBV7-2, the J call TRBJ1-4; 8 bases are a match to TRBD1. Germline values: CDR1 SGHTA, CDR2 FQGNSA. The CDR3 has 16 residues. V gave up 4 bases and J gave up 7 bases; unmatched junction bases: 11. CDR3 sequence reads: CASSSFSTGAAEKLFF. The CDR3 DNA reads TGTGCCAGCAGCTCATTCTCGACAGGGGCGGCTGAAAAACTGTTTTTT.

This clone appeared many times. CDR3 residues: CASTEGSNRESHGYTF. CDR3 nucleotide sequence: TGCGCCAGCACAGAGGGGTCTAACAGGGAGTCCCATGGCTACACCTTC. This chain uses TRBV10-1 with TRBJ1-2, with D perhaps TRBD1 (6 bases). The ends were cut back, 7 bases at V and 6 bases at J, with 24 bases in the middle. Germline V gene sequence: CDR1 WNHNN, CDR2 SYGVQD (reference sequence). This CDR3 has 16 amino acids.

This clone was seen ten or more times. V is TRBV7-9 and J is TRBJ2-1; TRBD2 matches at 11 bases. The V gene's germline CDR1 is SEHNR and CDR2 FQNEAQ (reference sequence). V shed 6 bases and J 9 bases; nucleotides not matched to a gene: 4. CDR3 length: 13 residues. The CDR3, as DNA: TGTGCCAGCAGGGTTAGCGGGAGGGTTGAGCAGTTCTTC. This translates into CASRVSGRVEQFF.

In its sample, this clone was seen many times. V and J are TRBV5-4 and TRBJ2-3, with D perhaps matching TRBD2 (6 bases). V gave up 6 bases and J gave up 6 bases, with 20 bases separating them. The CDR3 runs 15 residues. From germline, CDR1 is SGHNT and CDR2 YYREEE (reference sequence). Here the CDR3 reads CASNSGGAGGDTQYF. For the CDR3, the DNA is TGTGCCAGCAACTCAGGAGGGGCGGGTGGGGATACGCAGTATTTT.

This clone has a handful of counts. The chain couples TRBV7-3 to TRBJ2-1, with D unclear. There are 14 residues in the CDR3. Germline CDR1 is SGHTA and CDR2 is FQGTGA. Trimming pared 3 bases from V and 7 bases from J, leaving 13 bases between. The CDR3 coding sequence is TGTGCCAGCAGCTTCGACATGGCCCGTAATGAGCAGTTCTTC. Amino acid sequence: CASSFDMARNEQFF.

This clone was counted at least ten times. The chain is built from TRBV5-8 and TRBJ1-2, with 8 bases fitting TRBD1. V lost 0 bases and J lost 4; bases outside the gene matches: 5. The germline CDR1 and CDR2 sequences are SGHTS and YDEGEE. This CDR3 is built from 15 residues. The CDR3 here is CASSLVDGTGYGYTF. Written as DNA, the CDR3 is TGTGCCAGCAGCTTGGTAGATGGGACAGGCTATGGCTACACCTTC.

This clone was observed many times. The V gene is TRBV5-6, the J gene TRBJ1-2; D gene uncertain. Between the trimmed V and J ends, which lost 6 bases and 2 bases, there was a span of 11 bases. The CDR3 extends over 13 amino acids. Germline V gene lookup returns CDR1 SGHDT and CDR2 YYEEEE. This chain's CDR3 is CASTTALNYGYTF. DNA of the CDR3: TGTGCCAGCACCACAGCCCTAAACTATGGCTACACCTTC.

In this sample, this clone turned up many times. The chain combines TRBV6-5 with TRBJ2-1; 10 positions match TRBD2. The CDR3 contains 15 residues. Germline-derived CDR1 and CDR2 are MNHEY and SVGAGI. The trim removed 7 bases at V and 7 bases at J, leaving 10 bases unmatched. CDR3 nucleotide sequence: TGTGCCAGCATCAAAGTAGCGGGGGGCCGTAATGAGCAGTTCTTC. Translation: CASIKVAGGRNEQFF.

This clone was seen repeatedly, ten times or more. The chain employs TRBV30 and TRBJ2-2, with TRBD1 identical over 8 bases. V shed 1 base, J shed 5 bases, and the junction held 0 bases outside the gene matches. The germline V gene encodes CDR1 GTSNPN and CDR2 SVGIG (reference sequence). This CDR3 is 13 amino acids long. The CDR3 DNA sequence: TGTGCCTGGAGTGGGACAGGGACCGGGGAGCTGTTTTTT. It encodes CAWSGTGTGELFF.

This clone was observed many times. The chain employs TRBV7-8 and TRBJ2-3, with 7 bases lining up with TRBD2. This CDR3 has 13 residues. Germline V lookup: CDR1 SGHVS, CDR2 FQNEAQ. The junction had 11 bases not matched to a gene; V was cut back by 9 bases and J by 8 bases. CDR3 sequence reads: CASDTTGGSTQYF. DNA for the CDR3: TGTGCCAGTGACACTACCGGGGGGAGTACGCAGTATTTT.

There are many counts of this clone. The V call is TRBV6-1, the J call TRBJ1-5, with TRBD1 as a possible D gene (5 bases). Trimming removed 6 bases at V and 2 bases at J, with 14 bases between. This CDR3 is built from 15 residues. Germline CDR1 and CDR2: MNHNS and SASEGT. The CDR3 loop reads CASSAQAFGNQPQHF. The CDR3 bases are TGTGCCAGCAGCGCACAGGCTTTCGGCAATCAGCCCCAGCATTTT.